This TCR beta chain was captured in a study of identical twins. The germline CDR1 and CDR2 sequences are SNHLY and FYNNEI. The CDR3 runs 16 residues. V lost 4 bases and J 10 bases, leaving 25 bases between the germline ends. One entry per CDR3 protein results from TCRdb running MiXCR on the 5' RACE reads. Of some 320,000 distinct CDR3 sequences detected, roughly an eighth appear once; the ten largest clones hold approximately 7.9%. The sample was also reused in another study, on yellow fever vaccine responses in identical twins.

The TCR comes from a woman aged 18-35 years in good health. The specimen sequenced was CD8+ T cells sorted from blood. The rearrangement uses TRBV2 and TRBJ1-1; D might be TRBD1 (6 bases). The CDR3: CASSGTGLISAVRAFF. The CDR3 DNA follows: TGTGCCAGCAGTGGTACAGGGTTGATTAGCGCCGTTCGAGCTTTCTTT.